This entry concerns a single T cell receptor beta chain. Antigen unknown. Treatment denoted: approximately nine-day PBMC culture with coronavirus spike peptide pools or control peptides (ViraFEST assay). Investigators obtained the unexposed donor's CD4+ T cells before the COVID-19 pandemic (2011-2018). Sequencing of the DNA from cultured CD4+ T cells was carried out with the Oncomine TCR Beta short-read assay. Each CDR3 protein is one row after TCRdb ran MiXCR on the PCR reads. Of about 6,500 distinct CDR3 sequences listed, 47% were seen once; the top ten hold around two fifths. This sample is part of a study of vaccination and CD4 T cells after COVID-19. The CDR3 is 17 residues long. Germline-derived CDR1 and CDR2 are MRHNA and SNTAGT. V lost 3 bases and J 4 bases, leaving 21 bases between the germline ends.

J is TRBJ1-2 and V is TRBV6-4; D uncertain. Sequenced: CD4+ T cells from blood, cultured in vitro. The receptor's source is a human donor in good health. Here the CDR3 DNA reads TGTGCCAGCAGTGAATCTGGGAGAGGTTTGGCTAGCTATGGCTACACCTTC. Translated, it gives CASSESGRGLASYGYTF.